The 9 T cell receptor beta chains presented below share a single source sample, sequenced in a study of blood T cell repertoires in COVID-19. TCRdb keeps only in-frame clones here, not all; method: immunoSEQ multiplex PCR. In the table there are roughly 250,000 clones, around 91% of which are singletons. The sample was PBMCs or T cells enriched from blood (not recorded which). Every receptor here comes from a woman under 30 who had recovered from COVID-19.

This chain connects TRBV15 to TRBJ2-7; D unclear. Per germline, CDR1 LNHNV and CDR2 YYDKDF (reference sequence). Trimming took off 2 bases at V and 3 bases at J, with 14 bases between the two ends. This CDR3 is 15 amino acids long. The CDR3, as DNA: TGTGCCACCAGCAGACCTCAGGCAGTTCACTACGAGCAGTACTTC. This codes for CATSRPQAVHYEQYF.

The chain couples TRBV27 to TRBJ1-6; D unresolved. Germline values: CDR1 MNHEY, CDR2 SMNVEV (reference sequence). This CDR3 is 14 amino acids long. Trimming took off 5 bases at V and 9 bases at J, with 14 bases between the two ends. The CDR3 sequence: CASSPAGPSSPLHF. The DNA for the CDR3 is TGTGCCAGCAGTCCGGCAGGTCCTTCTTCACCCCTCCACTTT.

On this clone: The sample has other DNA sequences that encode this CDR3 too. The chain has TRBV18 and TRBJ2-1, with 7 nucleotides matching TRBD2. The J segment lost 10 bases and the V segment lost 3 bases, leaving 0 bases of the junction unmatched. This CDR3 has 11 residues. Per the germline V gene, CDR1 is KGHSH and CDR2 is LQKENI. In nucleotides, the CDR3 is TGTGCCAGCTCACCCGGGGGGGAGCAGTTCTTC. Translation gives CASSPGGEQFF.

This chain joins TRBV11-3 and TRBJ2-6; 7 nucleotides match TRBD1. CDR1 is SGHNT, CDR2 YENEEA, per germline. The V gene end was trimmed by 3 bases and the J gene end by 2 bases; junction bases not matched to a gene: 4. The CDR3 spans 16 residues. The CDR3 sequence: CASSLETGAGANVLTF. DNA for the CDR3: TGTGCCAGCAGCTTGGAAACAGGGGCTGGGGCCAACGTCCTGACTTTC.

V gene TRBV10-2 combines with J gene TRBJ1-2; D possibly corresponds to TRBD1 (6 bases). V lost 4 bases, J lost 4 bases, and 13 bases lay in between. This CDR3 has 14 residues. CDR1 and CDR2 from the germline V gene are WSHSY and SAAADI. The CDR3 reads CASSASQGGYGYTF. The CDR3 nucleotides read TGCGCCAGCAGTGCCTCACAGGGTGGCTATGGCTACACCTTC.

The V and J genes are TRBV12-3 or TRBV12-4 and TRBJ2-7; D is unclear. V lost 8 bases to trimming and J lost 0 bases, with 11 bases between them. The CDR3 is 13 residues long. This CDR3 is CASLGTGSYEQYF. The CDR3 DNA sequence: TGTGCCAGCCTAGGCACCGGCTCCTACGAGCAGTACTTC.

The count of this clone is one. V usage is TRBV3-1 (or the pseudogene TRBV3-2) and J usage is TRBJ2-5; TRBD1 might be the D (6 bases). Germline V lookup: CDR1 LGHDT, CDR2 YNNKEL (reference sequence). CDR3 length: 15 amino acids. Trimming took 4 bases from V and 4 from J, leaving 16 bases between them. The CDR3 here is CASSPGTKVPETQYF. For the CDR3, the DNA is TGTGCCAGCAGCCCCGGGACAAAAGTTCCAGAGACCCAGTACTTC.

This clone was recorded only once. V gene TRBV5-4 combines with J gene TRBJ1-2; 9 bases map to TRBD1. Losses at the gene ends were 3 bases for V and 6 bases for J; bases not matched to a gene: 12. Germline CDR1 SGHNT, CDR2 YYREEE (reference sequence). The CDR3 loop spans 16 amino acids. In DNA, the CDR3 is TGTGCCAGCAGCTACCCCGGGACAGGGTCTTTTAATGGCTACACCTTC. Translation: CASSYPGTGSFNGYTF.

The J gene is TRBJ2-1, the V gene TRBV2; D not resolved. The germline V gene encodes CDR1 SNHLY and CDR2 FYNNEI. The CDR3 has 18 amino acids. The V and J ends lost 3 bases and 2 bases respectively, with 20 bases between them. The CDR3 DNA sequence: TGTGCCAGCAGTGAGCCAAGAGCGTTGGGTGCTCCCTACAATGAGCAGTTCTTC. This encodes CASSEPRALGAPYNEQFF.